The rows below give T cell receptor beta chains drawn from one sample of a study of cytomegalovirus exposure and HLA in healthy donors. Clones were read by immunoSEQ multiplex PCR, and TCRdb kept only the in-frame ones, dropping some. The table has some 36,000 clones, almost 70% seen once. The specimen sequenced was PBMCs. The receptor source for this set is a man younger than 40 in good health and CMV-seronegative. CDR3s include the opening cysteine and the closing phenylalanine or tryptophan. The D gene is left open where the match is weak. Size is omitted from some rows. Given values are once, few, many or a class for expanded clones.

TRBJ2-1	TRBD2	NA	TRBV18	CASSPGLAGVDEQFF	TGTGCCAGCTCACCCGGACTAGCGGGAGTCGATGAGCAGTTCTTC
TRBJ1-1	TRBD1	once	TRBV28	CASSPGQGAGTEAFF	TGTGCCAGCAGTCCCGGACAGGGGGCCGGGACTGAAGCTTTCTTT
TRBJ1-5	NA	few	TRBV11-2	CASSPGEGDQPQHF	TGTGCCAGCAGCCCAGGGGAGGGGGATCAGCCCCAGCATTTT
TRBJ2-3	NA	NA	TRBV9	CASSPTGPSADTQYF	TGTGCCAGCAGCCCAACCGGGCCTAGCGCAGATACGCAGTATTTT
TRBJ1-2	NA	NA	TRBV6-1	CASRVLYGYTF	TGTGCCAGCCGGGTCCTCTATGGCTACACCTTC
TRBJ1-3	NA	NA	TRBV7-9	CASSLIGGAGNTIYF	TGTGCCAGCAGCTTAATAGGGGGAGCTGGAAACACCATATATTTT
TRBJ1-4	NA	NA	TRBV2	CASSAQGINEKLFF	TGTGCCAGCAGTGCCCAGGGGATTAATGAAAAACTGTTTTTT
TRBJ2-7	NA	NA	TRBV6-1	CASSGLAGGSYEQYF	TGTGCCAGCAGTGGTCTGGCCGGGGGCTCCTACGAGCAGTACTTC
TRBJ2-1	TRBD2	once	TRBV6-5	CASSTGLAGGNEQFF	TGTGCCAGCAGCACCGGACTAGCGGGGGGCAATGAGCAGTTCTTC
TRBJ2-5	TRBD1	once	TRBV7-2	CASSLGTGGQETQYF	TGTGCCAGCAGCTTAGGGACAGGGGGGCAAGAGACCCAGTACTTC
TRBJ2-3	NA	NA	TRBV6-5	CASSEFRRGDTQYF	TGTGCCAGCAGTGAATTCCGGAGGGGAGATACGCAGTATTTT
TRBJ2-5	TRBD1	NA	TRBV5-6	CASSLTGGIETQYF	TGTGCCAGCAGCCTGACAGGGGGCATCGAGACCCAGTACTTC
TRBJ1-1	NA	NA	TRBV28	CASSLRVSEAFF	TGTGCCAGCAGTTTACGGGTATCTGAAGCTTTCTTT
TRBJ2-7	NA	once	TRBV27	CASTQGGASLEQYF	TGTGCCAGCACCCAGGGAGGAGCCAGCCTCGAGCAGTACTTC
TRBJ1-1	NA	NA	TRBV6-5	CASSYSKGYRTEAFF	TGTGCCAGCAGTTACTCGAAGGGGTATCGCACTGAAGCTTTCTTT
TRBJ2-1	TRBD2	NA	TRBV7-9	CASSFIAGGYNEQFF	TGTGCCAGCAGCTTCATAGCGGGGGGGTACAATGAGCAGTTCTTC
TRBJ1-1	TRBD1	NA	TRBV18	CASNQQRGPTEAFF	TGTGCCAGCAACCAACAGAGGGGGCCCACTGAAGCTTTCTTT
TRBJ2-1	NA	NA	TRBV5-1	CASCRQPMNEQFF	TGCGCCAGCTGCCGACAGCCGATGAATGAGCAGTTCTTC
TRBJ1-5	NA	once	TRBV7-8	CASSLGDNRPQHF	TGTGCCAGCAGCCTCGGGGACAATCGGCCCCAGCATTTT
TRBJ2-7	NA	NA	TRBV28	CASSYTEMSYEQYF	TGTGCCAGCAGCTATACAGAGATGTCCTACGAGCAGTACTTC
TRBJ2-4	TRBD2	NA	TRBV4-2	CASSQGTRGGLNIQYF	TGTGCCAGCAGCCAAGGGACGCGGGGGGGCTTGAACATTCAGTACTTC
TRBJ2-3	TRBD2	NA	TRBV7-2	CASSLGSSGGGDTQYF	TGTGCCAGCAGCTTAGGGTCTAGCGGGGGTGGTGATACGCAGTATTTT
TRBJ1-5	NA	NA	TRBV2	CASSAGYNQPQHF	TGTGCCAGCAGTGCAGGGTACAATCAGCCCCAGCATTTT
TRBJ2-7	TRBD1	NA	TRBV5-1	CASSWGTGGSYEQYF	TGCGCCAGCAGCTGGGGGACAGGGGGCTCCTACGAGCAGTACTTC
TRBJ2-7	TRBD2	NA	TRBV15	CATSRGGTSSYEQYF	TGTGCCACCAGCAGGGGGGGGACTAGCTCCTACGAGCAGTACTTC
TRBJ2-1	TRBD2	NA	TRBV11-2	CASSGRLAGRGNEQFF	TGTGCCAGCAGCGGCCGACTAGCGGGGAGGGGGAATGAGCAGTTCTTC
TRBJ2-2	TRBD2	NA	TRBV11-2	CASKTSGNAGELFF	TGTGCCAGCAAGACTAGCGGGAACGCCGGGGAGCTGTTTTTT
TRBJ2-1	TRBD1	NA	TRBV5-1	CASSSKTGTGTANEQFF	TGCGCCAGCAGCTCAAAAACCGGGACAGGTACCGCCAATGAGCAGTTCTTC
TRBJ1-1	NA	few	TRBV20-1	CSASEPLAPFF	TGCAGTGCTAGCGAACCCTTAGCTCCTTTCTTT
TRBJ1-4	TRBD1	once	TRBV4-3	CASSQGTQGGFDEKLFF	TGCGCCAGCAGCCAAGGAACCCAGGGGGGATTTGATGAAAAACTGTTTTTT
TRBJ2-7	TRBD1	NA	TRBV4-1	CASSQVISTGTGYEQYF	TGCGCCAGCAGCCAAGTAATCTCCACTGGGACAGGCTACGAGCAGTACTTC
TRBJ1-2	NA	few	TRBV30	CAYEEGNYTF	TGTGCCTATGAGGAGGGAAACTACACCTTC
TRBJ1-2	NA	NA	TRBV7-8	CVSSLTGKNYGYTF	TGTGTCAGCAGCTTAACAGGGAAGAACTATGGCTACACCTTC